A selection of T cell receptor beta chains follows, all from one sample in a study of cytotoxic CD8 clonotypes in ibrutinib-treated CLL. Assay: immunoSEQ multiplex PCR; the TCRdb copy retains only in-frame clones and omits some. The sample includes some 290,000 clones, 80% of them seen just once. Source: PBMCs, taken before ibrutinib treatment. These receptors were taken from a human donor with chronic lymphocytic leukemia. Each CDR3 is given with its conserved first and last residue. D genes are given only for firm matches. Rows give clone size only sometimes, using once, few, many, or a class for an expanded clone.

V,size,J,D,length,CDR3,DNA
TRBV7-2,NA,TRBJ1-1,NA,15,CASSLMGASNTEAFF,TGTGCCAGCAGCTTAATGGGTGCCTCGAACACTGAAGCTTTCTTT
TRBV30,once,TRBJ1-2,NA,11,CAWEQGLGYTF,TGTGCCTGGGAACAGGGCTTAGGCTACACCTTC
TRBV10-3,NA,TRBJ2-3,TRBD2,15,CAITIGGSRSDTQYF,TGTGCCATCACCATCGGCGGGAGTAGGTCGGATACGCAGTATTTT
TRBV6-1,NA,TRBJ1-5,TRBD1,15,CASSHRQGSNQPQHF,TGTGCCAGCAGTCACCGACAGGGAAGCAATCAGCCCCAGCATTTT
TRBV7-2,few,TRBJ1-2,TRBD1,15,CASSPRSRDSYGYTF,TGTGCCAGCAGCCCCCGAAGCCGGGACAGCTATGGCTACACCTTC
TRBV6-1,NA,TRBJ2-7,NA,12,CGSQESSYEQYF,TGTGGTTCCCAGGAGAGCTCCTACGAGCAGTACTTC
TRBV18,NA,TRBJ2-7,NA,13,CASSPPTVHEQYF,TGTGCCAGCTCACCACCGACGGTCCACGAGCAGTACTTC
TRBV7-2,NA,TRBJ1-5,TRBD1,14,CASSQGQGPQPQHF,TGTGCCAGCAGCCAGGGACAGGGTCCACAGCCCCAGCATTTT
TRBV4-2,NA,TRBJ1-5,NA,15,CASSQQGYSNQPQHF,TGTGCCAGCAGCCAACAGGGTTACAGCAATCAGCCCCAGCATTTT
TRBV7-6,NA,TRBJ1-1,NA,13,CASSPLGGTEAFF,TGTGCCAGCAGCCCCCTCGGGGGCACTGAAGCTTTCTTT
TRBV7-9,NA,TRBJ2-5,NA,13,CASTEQDQETQYF,TGTGCCAGCACTGAACAGGATCAAGAGACCCAGTACTTC
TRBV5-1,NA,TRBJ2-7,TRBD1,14,CASSLNDRAYEQYF,TGCGCCAGCAGCTTGAATGACAGGGCCTACGAGCAGTACTTC
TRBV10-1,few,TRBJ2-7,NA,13,CASSARRASEQYF,TGCGCCAGCAGTGCAAGGAGGGCCAGCGAGCAGTACTTC
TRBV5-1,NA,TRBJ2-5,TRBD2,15,CASSSLPGGEMAQYF,TGCGCCAGCAGCTCCCTCCCGGGGGGAGAGATGGCCCAGTACTTC
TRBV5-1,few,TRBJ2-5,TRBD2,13,CASRREGRETQYF,TGCGCCAGCAGGCGGGAGGGCCGGGAGACCCAGTACTTC
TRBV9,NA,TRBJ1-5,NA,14,CASSVGQTNQPQHF,TGTGCCAGCAGCGTAGGGCAGACCAATCAGCCCCAGCATTTT
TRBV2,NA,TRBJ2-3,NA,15,CASRRGLGGTDTQYF,TGTGCCAGCAGAAGGGGGTTGGGTGGAACAGATACGCAGTATTTT
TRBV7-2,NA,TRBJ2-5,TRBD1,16,CASSSEWDRDEETQYF,TGTGCCAGCAGCTCCGAATGGGACAGGGATGAGGAGACCCAGTACTTC
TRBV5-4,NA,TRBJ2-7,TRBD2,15,CASSPTSGNSYEQYF,TGTGCCAGCAGCCCGACTAGCGGGAACTCCTACGAGCAGTACTTC
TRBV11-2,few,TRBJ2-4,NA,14,CASSLVTGDDIQYF,TGTGCCAGCAGCTTAGTTACGGGAGACGACATTCAGTACTTC
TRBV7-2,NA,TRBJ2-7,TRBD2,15,CASSFTSGGTYEQYF,TGTGCCAGCAGCTTCACTAGCGGGGGCACCTACGAGCAGTACTTC
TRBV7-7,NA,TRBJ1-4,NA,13,CASSPVFGEKLFF,TGTGCTAGCAGCCCCGTTTTTGGTGAAAAACTGTTTTTT
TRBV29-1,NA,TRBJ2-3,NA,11,CSVRIGNTQYF,TGCAGCGTCCGAATAGGGAATACGCAGTATTTT
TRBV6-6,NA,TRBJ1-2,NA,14,CASNDPAGSYGYTF,TGTGCCAGCAACGACCCCGCCGGGAGCTATGGCTACACCTTC
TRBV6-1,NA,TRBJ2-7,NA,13,CASSHTTESEQYF,TGTGCCAGCAGTCATACCACAGAGTCCGAGCAGTACTTC
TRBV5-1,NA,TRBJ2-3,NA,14,CASSLGMQTDTQYF,TGCGCCAGCAGCTTAGGGATGCAGACAGATACGCAGTATTTT
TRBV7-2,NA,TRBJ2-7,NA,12,CASSPGGSEQYF,TGTGCCAGCAGCCCAGGGGGGAGCGAGCAGTACTTC
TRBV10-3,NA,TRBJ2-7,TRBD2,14,CAISPTSVGYEQYF,TGTGCCATCAGCCCGACTAGCGTTGGTTACGAGCAGTACTTC
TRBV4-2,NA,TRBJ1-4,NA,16,CASSRYDTGSNEKLFF,TGTGCCAGCAGCCGTTATGATACAGGGTCTAATGAAAAACTGTTTTTT
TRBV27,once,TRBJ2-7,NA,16,CASCLVGGDRNYEQYF,TGTGCCAGCTGCTTAGTCGGCGGGGACAGAAACTACGAGCAGTACTTC
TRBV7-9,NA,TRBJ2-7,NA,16,CASSLFVGGSSYEQYF,TGTGCCAGCAGCCTATTCGTAGGGGGTAGCTCCTACGAGCAGTACTTC
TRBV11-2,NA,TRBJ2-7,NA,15,CASSKGRHGSYEQYF,TGTGCCAGCAGCAAGGGGCGTCATGGCTCCTACGAGCAGTACTTC
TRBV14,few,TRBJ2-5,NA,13,CASSQAGGKTQYF,TGTGCCAGCAGCCAAGCAGGCGGGAAGACCCAGTACTTC
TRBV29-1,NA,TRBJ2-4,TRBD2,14,CSVVLLAGAVIQYF,TGCAGCGTTGTTCTACTAGCGGGAGCAGTCATTCAGTACTTC
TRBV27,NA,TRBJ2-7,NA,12,CASAPARDEQYF,TGTGCCAGCGCGCCCGCGCGTGACGAGCAGTACTTC
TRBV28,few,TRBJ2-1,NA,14,CASSSGRAYNEQFF,TGTGCCAGCAGTTCCGGACGGGCATACAATGAGCAGTTCTTC
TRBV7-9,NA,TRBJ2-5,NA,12,CASNFGGETQYF,TGTGCCAGCAACTTCGGGGGTGAGACCCAGTACTTC
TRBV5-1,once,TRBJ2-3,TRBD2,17,CASSLGLAGVATDTQYF,TGCGCCAGCAGCTTAGGACTAGCGGGAGTGGCCACAGATACGCAGTATTTT
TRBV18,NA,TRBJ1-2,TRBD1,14,CASSATGGANGYTF,TGTGCCAGCTCAGCTACAGGGGGCGCGAATGGCTACACCTTC
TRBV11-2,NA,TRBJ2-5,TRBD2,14,CASSLGGSTQTQYF,TGTGCCAGCAGCTTAGGCGGGAGTACGCAGACCCAGTACTTC
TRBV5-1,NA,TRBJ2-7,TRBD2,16,CASSLIPGLAGGEQYF,TGCGCCAGCAGCTTGATTCCGGGACTAGCGGGAGGCGAGCAGTACTTC
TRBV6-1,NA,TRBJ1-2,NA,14,CASVPGHKNYGYTF,TGTGCCAGCGTTCCGGGACATAAAAACTATGGCTACACCTTC
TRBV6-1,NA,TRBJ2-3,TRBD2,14,CASGTRSLADTQYF,TGTGCCAGCGGGACTAGAAGTTTAGCAGATACGCAGTATTTT
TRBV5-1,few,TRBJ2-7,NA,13,CASSLAITYEQYF,TGCGCCAGCAGCTTGGCCATAACCTACGAGCAGTACTTC
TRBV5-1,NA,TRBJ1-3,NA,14,CASSREGPGNTIYF,TGCGCCAGCAGCCGGGAGGGGCCTGGAAACACCATATATTTT
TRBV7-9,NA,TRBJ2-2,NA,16,CASSLDGARNTGELFF,TGTGCCAGCAGCTTAGACGGCGCCCGGAACACCGGGGAGCTGTTTTTT